The TCR beta chain described here comes from a study of shared clonotypes between healthy human individuals. Study overall: Per donor, CD8 memory used one plate, CD8 naive used two, CD4 memory used three and CD4 naive used three.

CD4+ cell separation produced CD45RA+ naive and CD45RA-negative memory subsets. Libraries were prepared by immunoSEQ multiplex PCR; TCRdb keeps only in-frame clonotypes and omits some of them. The table records roughly 1,000,000 clones, about 84% of them present only once. Sequenced material: memory CD4+ T cells from PBMCs. Noted subset: CD45RA-negative fraction. The sequence was collected from a young man in good health. Some clones in this sample may be carry-over from other donors' samples.

DNA for the CDR3: TGTGCCAGCAGTGCCTTTAGACAGGGCCAAGAGACCCAGTACTTC. Amino acid sequence: CASSAFRQGQETQYF. V usage is TRBV6-1 and J usage is TRBJ2-5; the match to TRBD1 covers 7 bases. The CDR3 runs 15 residues. Per the germline V gene, CDR1 is MNHNS and CDR2 is SASEGT. The J segment lost 1 base and the V segment lost 4 bases, leaving 6 bases of the junction unmatched.